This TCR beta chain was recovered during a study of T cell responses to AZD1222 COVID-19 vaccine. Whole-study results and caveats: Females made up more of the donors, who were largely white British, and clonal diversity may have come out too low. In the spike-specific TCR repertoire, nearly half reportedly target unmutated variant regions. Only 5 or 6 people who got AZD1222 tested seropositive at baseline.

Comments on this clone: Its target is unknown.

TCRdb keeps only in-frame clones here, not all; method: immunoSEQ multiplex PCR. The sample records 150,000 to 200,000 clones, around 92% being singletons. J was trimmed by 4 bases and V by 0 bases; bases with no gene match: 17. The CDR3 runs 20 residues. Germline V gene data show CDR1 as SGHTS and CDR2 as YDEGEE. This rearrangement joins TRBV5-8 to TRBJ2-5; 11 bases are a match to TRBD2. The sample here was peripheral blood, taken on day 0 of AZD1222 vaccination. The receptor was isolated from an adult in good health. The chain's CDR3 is CASSLGGTSGGGGRAETQYF. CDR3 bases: TGTGCCAGCAGCTTGGGAGGGACTAGCGGTGGAGGAGGGCGTGCAGAGACCCAGTACTTC.